Listed below are T cell receptor beta chains from one sample, sequenced in a study of cytomegalovirus exposure and HLA in healthy donors. Sequenced by immunoSEQ multiplex PCR; TCRdb stores in-frame clones only, minus some. The table shows fewer than 140,000 clones, with more than 60% occurring only once. The sample consisted of PBMCs. The source of these receptors is a man between 60 and 75 years old in good health and CMV-seronegative. Both conserved end residues are part of each CDR3. D genes are given only for firm matches. Only some rows state a clone size, as once, few, many or a class for expanded clones.

J gene | clone size | V gene | D gene | CDR3 protein | CDR3 DNA
TRBJ1-6 | . | TRBV7-9 | . | CASSSVPGLGSPLHF | TGTGCCAGCAGCTCTGTCCCGGGACTAGGTTCACCCCTCCACTTT
TRBJ2-7 | once | TRBV19 | TRBD1 | CASQQGIGTYEQYF | TGTGCCAGCCAACAGGGGATAGGAACCTACGAGCAGTACTTC
TRBJ1-2 | few | TRBV29-1 | . | CSVEASPGDSYGYTF | TGCAGCGTTGAAGCCTCTCCGGGGGATTCGTATGGCTACACCTTC
TRBJ1-1 | . | TRBV27 | TRBD1 | CASSGGQGAGTEAFF | TGTGCCAGCAGTGGCGGCCAGGGGGCAGGCACTGAAGCTTTCTTT
TRBJ2-1 | . | TRBV5-1 | TRBD1 | CASSFLAQGNSLSSYNEQFF | TGCGCCAGCAGCTTCTTGGCACAGGGGAATTCTTTAAGCTCCTACAATGAGCAGTTCTTC
TRBJ2-6 | . | TRBV5-6 | . | CASRRISGANVLTF | TGTGCCAGCAGGCGGATCTCTGGGGCCAACGTCCTGACTTTC
TRBJ2-3 | . | TRBV11-3 | . | CASSLSAGSLTDTQYF | TGTGCCAGCAGCTTATCGGCGGGGAGCCTCACAGATACGCAGTATTTT
TRBJ2-5 | . | TRBV5-6 | TRBD1 | CASSILTGGGLNSETQYF | TGTGCCAGCAGTATATTGACAGGGGGCGGTTTAAATTCGGAGACCCAGTACTTC
TRBJ2-3 | few | TRBV2 | . | CASSRGALGPDTQYF | TGTGCCAGCAGCCGGGGGGCGCTTGGCCCAGATACGCAGTATTTT
TRBJ2-2 | . | TRBV29-1 | TRBD2 | CSVAGTSVTGELFF | TGCAGCGTGGCCGGGACTAGCGTGACCGGGGAGCTGTTTTTT
TRBJ1-2 | . | TRBV5-6 | . | CASSLDRTNYGYTF | TGTGCCAGCAGCTTGGACAGGACTAACTATGGCTACACCTTC
TRBJ2-5 | . | TRBV5-1 | TRBD2 | CASGLVGTSGGPQETQYF | TGCGCCAGCGGCTTGGTAGGGACTAGCGGGGGGCCTCAAGAGACCCAGTACTTC
TRBJ1-2 | . | TRBV5-4 | . | CASSSPAGMGGYTF | TGTGCCAGCAGCTCCCCGGCGGGGATGGGTGGCTACACCTTC
TRBJ1-1 | few | TRBV18 | . | CASSKDRMNTEAFF | TGTGCCAGCTCCAAGGACAGAATGAACACTGAAGCTTTCTTT